This T cell receptor beta chain was observed in a study of blood T cells in healthy people across ages. To note about this clonotype: Its target is unknown.

Through a sample-barcoded 5' primer and a J-beta primer mix, a second PCR was run for roughly 7 to 11 cycles. TCRdb passed the 5' RACE reads through MiXCR, listing each CDR3 protein once. The sample holds about 680,000 distinct CDR3 sequences, more than 40% seen once. Study-wide findings and caveats: No conclusive comparison of naive versus antigen-experienced cells was possible with unsorted PBMCs. Whereas aged donors had fewer naive CD4+ cells, long-lived donors had more of them and higher diversity. For the donors, CMV status was unknown and possibly confounded expanded clonotype changes.

Germline values: CDR1 LNHNV, CDR2 YYDKDF (reference sequence). The CDR3 is made up of 17 amino acids. Trimming took 2 bases from V and 6 from J; bases not matched to a gene: 13. This sequence was found in a woman between 55 and 75 years old in good health. The genes are TRBV15 and TRBJ1-1, with TRBD1 matching 9 bases. The sample comprised blood. Here the CDR3 reads CATSRSDRGRIEAEAFF. CDR3 nucleotides: TGTGCCACCAGCAGATCGGACAGGGGACGAATAGAGGCTGAAGCTTTCTTT.